Listed here is a single TCR beta chain. Its antigen is unknown. Naive CD8 cells comprised CD45RO-negative, CCR7-positively selected cells, excluding terminally differentiated effector memory CD45RA+ cells. Only Caucasian adults living in Nashville, Tennessee made up the donor group. These data come from a study of shared clonotypes between healthy human individuals. Study-level findings and limits: Memory subsets generally showed lower estimated richness than naive subsets.

Using immunoSEQ multiplex PCR, the repertoire was profiled, and TCRdb retains in-frame clones only, with some absent. The repertoire holds some 2 million clones, approximately 94% seen once, with more than 0.95% in the top ten. There are 12 residues in the CDR3. CDR1 and CDR2 (germline): SGHVS, FQNEAQ. The V and J ends lost 4 bases and 5 bases respectively, with 8 bases between them. The clonotype was recovered from a man younger than 35 in good health. V gene TRBV7-8 combines with J gene TRBJ2-5; no reliable D call. The sequencing input was naive CD8+ T cells sorted from blood. CDR3 protein: CASSSRSETQYF. The CDR3 nucleotides are TGTGCCAGCAGCTCACGGTCTGAGACCCAGTACTTC.